The next 9 T cell receptor beta chains were all read from a single sample in a study of blood T cell repertoires in COVID-19. Some clones are missing from TCRdb's copy, which holds only in-frame ones; the method was immunoSEQ multiplex PCR. Among 150,000 to 200,000 clones listed, about 82% were seen once. What was sequenced was peripheral blood. The source of these receptors is a woman aged 25 to 39 with acute or convalescent COVID-19.

The count of this clone is one. V and J are TRBV6-2 or TRBV6-3 and TRBJ2-5; D is unresolved. CDR3 length: 14 residues. Trimming pared 2 bases from V and 1 base from J, leaving 8 bases between. In germline, CDR1 is MNHEY, CDR2 SVGEGT. CDR3 sequence: CASSYRAGQETQYF. CDR3 nucleotides: TGTGCCAGCAGTTACCGTGCCGGCCAAGAGACCCAGTACTTC.

The chain joins TRBV5-5 to TRBJ2-2; D uncertain. The CDR3 totals 16 residues. V lost 3 bases to trimming and J lost 11 bases, with 23 bases between them. Germline assignment: CDR1 SGHKS and CDR2 YYEKEE (reference sequence). CDR3 amino acids: CASSSNWAAGFIELFF. The CDR3 DNA sequence: TGTGCCAGCAGCTCTAATTGGGCCGCTGGTTTCATAGAGCTGTTTTTT.

The CDR3 DNA sequence: TGTGCCAGCAGCATCGACAGCCATGAAAAACTGTTTTTT. Residues: CASSIDSHEKLFF. J is TRBJ1-4 and V is TRBV5-4, with D possibly being TRBD1 (5 bases). This CDR3 is built from 13 residues. Trimming removed 4 bases at V and 6 bases at J, with 10 bases between. Germline V gene lookup returns CDR1 SGHNT and CDR2 YYREEE (reference sequence). Looking up the rest from reference TRBV5-4 and TRBJ1-4 gives the full variable domain: ETGVTQSPTHLIKTRGQQVTLRCSSQSGHNTVSWYQQALGQGPQFIFQYYREEENGRGNFPPRFSGLQFPNYSSELNVNALELDDSALYLCASSIDSHEKLFFGSGTQLSVL.

The V and J genes are TRBV7-9 and TRBJ1-2, with D perhaps TRBD1 (5 bases). Germline CDR1 and CDR2: SEHNR and FQNEAQ (reference sequence). V was clipped by 4 bases and J by 7 bases, with 16 bases between them. This CDR3 comprises 14 residues. The CDR3 DNA reads TGTGCCAGCAGCTCCCCCCGACAGCCGGGTGGCTACACCTTC. It is translated as CASSSPRQPGGYTF. The whole variable domain, filled in from reference TRBV7-9 and TRBJ1-2, reads DTGVSQNPRHKITKRGQNVTFRCDPISEHNRLYWYRQTLGQGPEFLTYFQNEAQLEKSRLLSDRFSAERPKGSFSTLEIQRTEQGDSAMYLCASSSPRQPGGYTFGSGTRLTVV.

This sequence joins TRBV11-2 and TRBJ1-6; 10 bases match TRBD1. CDR1 is SGHAT and CDR2 is FQNNGV in the germline V gene. The V and J ends lost 5 bases and 10 bases, in that order; junction bases with no gene match: 8. The CDR3 runs 15 residues. CDR3 region: CASSARQGARSPLHF. In nucleotides, the CDR3 is TGTGCCAGCAGCGCGCGACAGGGGGCTAGATCACCCCTCCACTTT.

The sample holds one count of this clone. V usage is TRBV10-1 and J usage is TRBJ1-6; 9 bases fit TRBD1. CDR1 is WNHNN and CDR2 is SYGVQD in the germline V gene (reference sequence). The junction had 10 bases not matched to a gene; V was cut back by 3 bases and J by 7 bases. The CDR3 is made up of 17 amino acids. This CDR3 reads CASSEPGTGQGNSPLHF. CDR3 DNA sequence: TGCGCCAGCAGTGAACCCGGGACAGGGCAAGGAAATTCACCCCTCCACTTT.

V is TRBV9 and J is TRBJ1-5, with a tentative D call TRBD1 (5 bases). Trimming removed 6 bases at V and 2 bases at J, with 21 bases between. The germline gives CDR1 SGDLS, CDR2 YYNGEE. The length of the CDR3 is 17 residues. This CDR3 is CASISREGNGGNQPQHF. The CDR3 DNA is TGTGCCAGCATTTCCAGGGAGGGGAATGGGGGCAATCAGCCCCAGCATTTT.

This chain joins TRBV6-2 or TRBV6-3 and TRBJ1-5; perhaps TRBD1 as D (6 bases). The germline V gene encodes CDR1 MNHEY and CDR2 SVGEGT. The CDR3 covers 16 residues. Trimming took off 4 bases at V and 0 bases at J, with 13 bases between the two ends. CDR3 residues: CASSLDSVYSNQPQHF. The CDR3 DNA follows: TGTGCCAGCAGTTTGGACAGCGTATATAGCAATCAGCCCCAGCATTTT.

The chain employs TRBV18 and TRBJ2-5; D may be TRBD2 (6 bases). The V and J ends lost 5 bases and 2 bases respectively, with 9 bases between them. This CDR3 spans 13 amino acids. The germline CDR1 and CDR2 sequences are KGHSH and LQKENI. The CDR3 nucleotides read TGTGCCAGCTCATCTAGCGAACAAGAGACCCAGTACTTC. Protein sequence: CASSSSEQETQYF. Drawing the rest from reference TRBV18 and TRBJ2-5, the complete variable domain is NAGVMQNPRHLVRRRGQEARLRCSPMKGHSHVYWYRQLPEEGLKFMVYLQKENIIDESGMPKERFSAEFPKEGPSILRIQQVVRGDSAAYFCASSSSEQETQYFGPGTRLLVL.